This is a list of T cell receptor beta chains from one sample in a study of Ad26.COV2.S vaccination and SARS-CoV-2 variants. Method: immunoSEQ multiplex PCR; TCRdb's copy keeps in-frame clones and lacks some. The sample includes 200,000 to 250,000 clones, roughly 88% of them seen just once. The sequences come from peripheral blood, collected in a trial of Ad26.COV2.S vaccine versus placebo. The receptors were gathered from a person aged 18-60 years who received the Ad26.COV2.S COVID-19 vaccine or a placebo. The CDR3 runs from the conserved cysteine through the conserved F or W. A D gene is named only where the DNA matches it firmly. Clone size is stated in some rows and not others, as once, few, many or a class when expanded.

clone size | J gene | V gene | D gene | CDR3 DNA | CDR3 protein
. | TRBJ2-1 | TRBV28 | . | TGTGCCAGCAGGGGGGAACACAATGAGCAGTTCTTC | CASRGEHNEQFF
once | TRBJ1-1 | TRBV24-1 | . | TGTGCCACCAGGTCCCTAATGGGCCCTGAAGCTTTCTTT | CATRSLMGPEAFF
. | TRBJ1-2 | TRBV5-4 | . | TGTGCCAGCAGCTTGGACAGTTTCTATGGCTACACCTTC | CASSLDSFYGYTF
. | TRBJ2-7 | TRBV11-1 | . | TGTGCCAGCAGCTTATTGGGGAACGAGCAGTACTTC | CASSLLGNEQYF
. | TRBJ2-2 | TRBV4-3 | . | TGCGCCAGCAGCCGAGACGGAACGAACACCGGGGAGCTGTTTTTT | CASSRDGTNTGELFF
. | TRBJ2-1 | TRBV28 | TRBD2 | TGTGCCAGCACCCCCGAGGGTAGCGGGAGGGCCTCCTTGGGTGAGCAGTTCTTC | CASTPEGSGRASLGEQFF
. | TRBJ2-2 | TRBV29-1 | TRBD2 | TGCAGCGGGGGACTAGCGTTAACCGGGGAGCTGTTTTTT | CSGGLALTGELFF
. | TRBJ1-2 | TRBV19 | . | TGTGCCAGTAGTCAAGGGCTTAACTATGGCTACACCTTC | CASSQGLNYGYTF
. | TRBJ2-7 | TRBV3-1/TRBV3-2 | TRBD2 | TGTGCCAGCAGCCAAGACCCGCGGGGGTTGTACGAGCAGTACTTC | CASSQDPRGLYEQYF
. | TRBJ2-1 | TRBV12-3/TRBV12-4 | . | TGTGCCAGCAGTTTGGGTTCCTACAATGAGCAGTTCTTC | CASSLGSYNEQFF
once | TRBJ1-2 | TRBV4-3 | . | TGCGCCAGCAGCCAAGCGGCGGGGGCTGCCTATGGCTACACCTTC | CASSQAAGAAYGYTF
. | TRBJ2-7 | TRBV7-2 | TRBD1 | TGTGCCAGCAGCCTACAGGGACAGGGGATAGGCGAGCAGTACTTC | CASSLQGQGIGEQYF
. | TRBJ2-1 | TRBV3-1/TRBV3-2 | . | TGTGCCAGCAGCCGAAACAGGAAAAATGAGCAGTTCTTC | CASSRNRKNEQFF
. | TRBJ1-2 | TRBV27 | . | TGTGCCAGCAGTTTAGGCGGGACATATGGCTACACCTTC | CASSLGGTYGYTF
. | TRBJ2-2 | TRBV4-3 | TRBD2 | TGCGCCAGCAGCCCTAGCGGGCGGAACACCGGGGAGCTGTTTTTT | CASSPSGRNTGELFF
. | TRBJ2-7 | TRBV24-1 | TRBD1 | TGTGCCACCAGTTCTGCCCCGACAGGGATCTACGAGCAGTACTTC | CATSSAPTGIYEQYF
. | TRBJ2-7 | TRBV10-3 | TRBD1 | TGTGCCATCAGTGAGTTGGGACAGGGCTACGAGCAGTACTTC | CAISELGQGYEQYF
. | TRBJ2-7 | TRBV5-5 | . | TGTGCCAGCAGTCGAATGGACCGTTTGTACGAGCAGTACTTC | CASSRMDRLYEQYF
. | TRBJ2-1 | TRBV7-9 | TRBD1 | TGTGCCAGCAGTGCTCCGGGACAGTCCTACAATGAGCAGTTCTTC | CASSAPGQSYNEQFF
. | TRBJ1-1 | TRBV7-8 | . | TGTGCCAGCAGCTTAGGGACTTTGAACACTGAAGCTTTCTTT | CASSLGTLNTEAFF
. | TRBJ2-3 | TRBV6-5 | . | TGTGCCAGCAGTTACTCGGAGCCAAGAACAGATACGCAGTATTTT | CASSYSEPRTDTQYF